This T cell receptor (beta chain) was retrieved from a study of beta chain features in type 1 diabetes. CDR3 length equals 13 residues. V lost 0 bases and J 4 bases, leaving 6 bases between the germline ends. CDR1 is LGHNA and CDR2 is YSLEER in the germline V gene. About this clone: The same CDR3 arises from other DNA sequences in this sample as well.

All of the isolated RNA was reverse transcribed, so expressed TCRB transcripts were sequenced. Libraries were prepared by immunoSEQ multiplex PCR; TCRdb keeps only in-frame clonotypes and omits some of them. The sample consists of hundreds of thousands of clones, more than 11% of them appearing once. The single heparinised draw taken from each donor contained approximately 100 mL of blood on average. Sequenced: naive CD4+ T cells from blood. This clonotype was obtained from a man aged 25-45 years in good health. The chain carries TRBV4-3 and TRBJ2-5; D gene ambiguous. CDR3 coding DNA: TGCGCCAGCAGCCAAGACTCCGGAGAGACCCAGTACTTC. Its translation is CASSQDSGETQYF.